These 18 T cell receptor beta chains were sequenced from one sample in a study of T cells after yellow fever vaccination. One entry per CDR3 protein results from TCRdb running MiXCR on the 5' RACE reads. This sample has 550,000 to 750,000 distinct CDR3 sequences, with roughly 14% found just once. This material consisted of PBMCs, taken on the day of the yellow fever booster vaccination. These receptors all come from a young man who received the YFV17D yellow fever vaccine.

J is TRBJ2-7 and V is TRBV20-1, with D hard to call. The V gene lost 4 bases and the J gene lost 0 bases, with 25 bases spanning the gap. Looked up from germline, CDR1 is DFQATT and CDR2 is SNEGSKA (reference sequence). This CDR3 has 18 amino acids. CDR3 in DNA: TGCAGTGCTACGCCTAGAGCTACCAAGAGTTTCAGCTCCTACGAGCAGTACTTC. As protein: CSATPRATKSFSSYEQYF.

This clonotype was detected only a few times. The rearrangement joins TRBV12-3 or TRBV12-4 to TRBJ2-3, with unresolved D. The CDR3 covers 14 residues. V lost 2 bases to trimming and J lost 4 bases, with 10 bases between them. The CDR3 nucleotides read TGTGCCAGCAGTTTAATCCGTTCCGCAGATACGCAGTATTTT. Translating gives CASSLIRSADTQYF.

V and J are TRBV29-1 and TRBJ2-1; D might be TRBD2 (5 bases). This CDR3 has 15 residues. Germline V CDR1 and CDR2: SQVTM, ANQGSEA. Deletions cut 6 bases from V and 4 bases from J, with 19 bases between. This CDR3 is CSVPPDWPGYNEQFF. In nucleotides, the CDR3 is TGCAGCGTCCCCCCCGACTGGCCGGGATACAATGAGCAGTTCTTC.

Regarding this clonotype: Being one base from a much bigger clone, this may be a read error. The chain uses TRBV12-3 or TRBV12-4 and TRBJ2-6; D is uncertain. Trimming shortened V by 5 bases and J by 3 bases, and 11 bases separated the two germline ends. The CDR3 runs to 15 residues. This CDR3 reads CASSELNYGANVLTF. CDR3 nucleotides: TGTGCCAGCAGTGAACTTAACTATGGGGCCAACGTCCTGACTTTC.

This clonotype was counted many times. This rearrangement joins TRBV12-3 or TRBV12-4 to TRBJ2-5; no definite D call. This CDR3 is built from 13 residues. The V gene lost 3 bases and the J gene lost 2 bases, with 7 bases spanning the gap. This CDR3 is CASSLWDQETQYF. The CDR3 DNA sequence: TGTGCCAGCAGTTTGTGGGATCAAGAGACCCAGTACTTC.

This chain connects TRBV5-4 to TRBJ2-4, with 9 bases fitting TRBD2. The CDR3 length is 16 residues. CDR1 is SGHNT and CDR2 is YYREEE in the germline V gene (reference sequence). V lost 4 bases and J lost 6; bases outside the gene matches: 11. CDR3 sequence: CASSNPWREGRNIQYF. CDR3 DNA sequence: TGTGCCAGCAGCAACCCATGGCGGGAGGGCCGAAACATTCAGTACTTC.

The chain links TRBV5-1 to TRBJ2-5; D unclear. With 1 base removed from V and 2 bases from J, the gap between germline ends came to 6 bases. The germline CDR1 and CDR2 sequences are SGHRS and YFSETQ. This CDR3 is 13 amino acids long. The CDR3 nucleotides are TGCGCCAGCAGCTTGTTGGTTCAAGAGACCCAGTACTTC. Translation: CASSLLVQETQYF.

This clonotype was detected only a few times. This rearrangement joins TRBV4-3 to TRBJ2-1, with D uncertain. Germline assignment: CDR1 LGHNA and CDR2 YSLEER. V lost 1 base to trimming and J lost 10 bases, with 8 bases between them. This CDR3 region has 12 residues. The CDR3 nucleotides are TGCGCCAGCAGCCAAGTTAAGGACGAGCAGTTCTTC. Translation gives CASSQVKDEQFF.

The genes are TRBV12-3 or TRBV12-4 and TRBJ2-2; a weak D match, TRBD1 (7 bases). The CDR3 is 14 residues long. V shed 6 bases and J shed 5 bases, with 13 bases lying between them. CDR3 loop: CASRGGQPTGELFF. The DNA for the CDR3 is TGTGCCAGCAGGGGGGGACAGCCGACCGGGGAGCTGTTTTTT.

This sequence joins TRBV20-1 and TRBJ2-1; 10 bases align to TRBD2. Germline CDR1 DFQATT, CDR2 SNEGSKA (reference sequence). Trimming took 4 bases from V and 2 from J; bases not matched to a gene: 5. This CDR3 has 15 residues. The CDR3 sequence: CSANILAGTYNEQFF. As DNA, the CDR3 is TGCAGTGCTAATATACTAGCGGGAACCTACAATGAGCAGTTCTTC.

The chain carries TRBV6-1 and TRBJ1-4, with D possibly matching TRBD1 (5 bases). CDR1 MNHNS and CDR2 SASEGT come from the germline V gene. The CDR3 is 15 residues long. V lost 5 bases to trimming and J lost 0 bases, with 10 bases between them. The CDR3 spells CASSHQGSTNEKLFF. For the CDR3, the DNA is TGTGCCAGCAGTCATCAGGGATCAACTAATGAAAAACTGTTTTTT.

This clonotype was seen a few times. V is TRBV29-1 and J is TRBJ1-2; 10 nucleotides line up with TRBD1. Germline values: CDR1 SQVTM, CDR2 ANQGSEA. Unmatched junction bases numbered 20, after V lost 4 bases and J lost 6 bases. The CDR3 covers 18 residues. CDR3 DNA: TGCAGCGTTGGGGCATCCCCCCAGACAGGGGGCAGGATCGATGGCTACACCTTC. Its translation: CSVGASPQTGGRIDGYTF.

Many counts were recorded for this clonotype. The genes are TRBV7-9 and TRBJ2-5, with unresolved D. V gave up 5 bases and J gave up 2 bases, with 12 bases separating them. Germline V gives CDR1 SEHNR, CDR2 FQNEAQ (reference sequence). There are 14 residues in the CDR3. This CDR3 reads CASSLASGQETQYF. In DNA form, the CDR3 reads TGTGCCAGCAGCCTCGCGTCAGGACAAGAGACCCAGTACTTC.

This clonotype occurred a few times. The V gene is TRBV29-1, the J gene TRBJ2-7, with D possibly TRBD2 on 6 matching bases. This CDR3 is built from 13 residues. CDR1 is SQVTM, CDR2 ANQGSEA, per germline. The V gene lost 0 bases and the J gene lost 4 bases, with 10 bases spanning the gap. CDR3 sequence: CSVEEEGWYEQYF. The CDR3 nucleotides read TGCAGCGTTGAAGAGGAGGGGTGGTACGAGCAGTACTTC.

The rearrangement joins TRBV5-1 to TRBJ1-1, with D possibly matching TRBD1 (6 bases). CDR3 length: 16 amino acids. CDR1 is SGHRS and CDR2 is YFSETQ in the germline V gene. Trimming removed 1 base at V and 0 bases at J, with 13 bases between. CDR3: CASSLSLDRMNTEAFF. CDR3 nucleotide sequence: TGCGCCAGCAGCTTGTCCCTCGACAGGATGAACACTGAAGCTTTCTTT.

V and J are TRBV5-1 and TRBJ2-1; the match to TRBD1 covers 10 bases. This CDR3 has 14 residues. V lost 8 bases and J lost 4; bases outside the gene matches: 6. The germline CDR1 and CDR2 sequences are SGHRS and YFSETQ. CDR3 bases: TGCGCCAGTTGCCTGGGACAGGGGTACAATGAGCAGTTCTTC. This sequence encodes CASCLGQGYNEQFF.

This sequence joins TRBV7-2 and TRBJ2-7; D not certain. The V end lost 5 bases, the J end lost 6 bases, and 11 bases lay between the germline ends. The CDR3 sequence is 12 residues long. Germline lookup yields CDR1 SGHTA and CDR2 FQGNSA. CDR3 protein: CASSSVLFEQYF. CDR3 bases: TGTGCCAGCAGCAGTGTCCTATTCGAGCAGTACTTC.

There are many counts of this clonotype. The rearrangement links TRBV5-1 to TRBJ2-3, with D possibly matching TRBD1 (5 bases). V lost 2 bases and J 0 bases, leaving 13 bases between the germline ends. The CDR3 loop spans 16 amino acids. Germline-derived CDR1 and CDR2 are SGHRS and YFSETQ. The CDR3 sequence is CASSFGTGPSTDTQYF. The CDR3 DNA reads as TGCGCCAGCAGCTTCGGTACAGGACCAAGCACAGATACGCAGTATTTT.